This TCR beta chain originates from a study of patients and donors after allogeneic stem cell transplantation. TCRdb reprocessed the RT-PCR reads with MiXCR, giving one entry per CDR3 protein. Among about 160,000 distinct CDR3 sequences listed, 24% were seen once. The CDR3 loop spans 15 amino acids. CDR1 SGHRS and CDR2 YFSETQ come from the germline V gene. Trimming cost V 0 bases and J 2 bases, with 11 bases left between them. V gene TRBV5-1 combines with J gene TRBJ2-5, with unresolved D. The sequence came from a human donor who was either an allogeneic HSCT recipient or a stem cell or donor lymphocyte infusion donor (not recorded which). It is not recorded whose cells these are; they may come from a transplant donor. The sequenced material came from blood, either unsorted or a sorted T cell fraction (not recorded which). The CDR3 region is CASSLGPFAQETQYF. As DNA, the CDR3 is TGCGCCAGCAGCTTGGGTCCGTTCGCACAAGAGACCCAGTACTTC.